This is a list of T cell receptor beta chains from one sample in a study of cytotoxic CD8 clonotypes in ibrutinib-treated CLL. Repertoires were generated with immunoSEQ multiplex PCR, while TCRdb's copy carries only in-frame clones and drops some. This sample has approximately 50,000 clones, with roughly 58% found just once. Sequenced material: PBMCs, taken at disease progression, from a patient treated with ibrutinib. These receptors were taken from a human donor with chronic lymphocytic leukemia. The CDR3 runs from the conserved cysteine through the conserved F or W. Fields, in order: clone size, D gene, J gene, V gene, CDR3 protein, CDR3 DNA. D genes are given only for firm matches. Expanded clones get a size class; other rows say once, few or many, or leave the size out.

. | . | TRBJ2-1 | TRBV4-3 | CASSQFGGEQFF | TGCGCCAGCAGCCAATTCGGCGGTGAGCAGTTCTTC
. | . | TRBJ2-7 | TRBV30 | CAWRSQAYEQYF | TGTGCCTGGAGGTCACAGGCGTACGAGCAGTACTTC
. | . | TRBJ2-7 | TRBV19 | CASSWAPTYEQYF | TGTGCCAGTAGTTGGGCACCGACCTACGAGCAGTACTTC
. | TRBD2 | TRBJ2-7 | TRBV5-1 | CASSPRSGGASYEQYF | TGCGCCAGCAGCCCGAGAAGCGGGGGGGCTTCCTACGAGCAGTACTTC
. | . | TRBJ2-7 | TRBV7-9 | CASSLTPSYEQYF | TGTGCCAGCAGCTTAACCCCATCCTACGAGCAGTACTTC
. | . | TRBJ1-2 | TRBV5-6 | CASSPRQRNYGYTF | TGTGCCAGCAGCCCCCGACAGAGAAACTATGGCTACACCTTC
once | . | TRBJ1-2 | TRBV27 | CASSSSGPSSPYGYTF | .
. | TRBD1 | TRBJ2-1 | TRBV27 | CASSPRATGVNEQFF | TGTGCCAGCAGTCCCCGGGCTACAGGGGTCAATGAGCAGTTCTTC
. | . | TRBJ1-2 | TRBV19 | CASSLDTIYGYTF | TGTGCCAGTAGTCTAGACACCATCTATGGCTACACCTTC
. | . | TRBJ2-1 | TRBV2 | CASSVAYEQFF | TGTGCCAGCAGTGTAGCCTACGAGCAGTTCTTC
many | TRBD1 | TRBJ2-7 | TRBV6-5 | CASSRDRIGYEQYF | TGTGCCAGCAGTCGGGACAGGATAGGTTACGAGCAGTACTTC
. | . | TRBJ2-2 | TRBV27 | CASSSGYYANTGELFF | TGTGCCAGCAGCTCCGGCTACTATGCGAACACCGGGGAGCTGTTTTTT
. | . | TRBJ1-2 | TRBV28 | CASSLHNSYGGYTF | TGTGCCAGCAGTTTGCACAACAGCTATGGTGGCTACACCTTC
. | . | TRBJ1-2 | TRBV13 | CASSLGSSFGYTF | TGTGCCAGCAGCTTAGGTTCATCGTTTGGCTACACCTTC
. | . | TRBJ2-7 | TRBV6-6 | CASSYSTSGTSYEQYF | TGTGCCAGCAGTTACTCGACGTCCGGGACAAGCTACGAGCAGTACTTC
few | . | TRBJ2-4 | TRBV27 | CASSSIGTKNIQYF | TGTGCCAGCAGTTCAATCGGGACCAAAAACATTCAGTACTTC
once | . | TRBJ1-2 | TRBV5-4 | CASSFLDSFGGYTF | TGTGCCAGCAGCTTCCTCGACAGTTTCGGTGGCTACACCTTC
. | . | TRBJ1-3 | TRBV5-8 | CASSLMRQAISGNTIYF | TGTGCCAGCAGCTTGATGCGGCAGGCGATCTCTGGAAACACCATATATTTT
. | . | TRBJ2-5 | TRBV6-5 | CASSLGRETQYF | TGTGCCAGCAGTTTGGGGAGAGAGACCCAGTACTTC
few | . | TRBJ2-4 | TRBV28 | CASLETGRNIQYF | TGTGCCAGCCTTGAGACAGGGAGGAACATTCAGTACTTC
few | . | TRBJ1-1 | TRBV13 | CATMDRLNTEAFF | TGTGCCACTATGGACAGATTGAACACTGAAGCTTTCTTT
. | . | TRBJ1-3 | TRBV10-3 | CAISESNSGNTIYF | TGTGCCATCAGTGAGTCGAATTCTGGAAACACCATATATTTT
. | . | TRBJ2-2 | TRBV5-1 | CASSLSGTTTGELFF | TGCGCCAGCAGCTTGTCCGGGACCACGACCGGGGAGCTGTTTTTT
. | . | TRBJ2-7 | TRBV7-9 | CASSLDGLSYEQYF | TGTGCCAGCAGCTTAGATGGGCTCTCCTACGAGCAGTACTTC
few | . | TRBJ2-3 | TRBV28 | CASSFRGGGTDTQYF | TGTGCCAGCAGTTTTCGAGGAGGGGGCACAGATACGCAGTATTTT